One sample yielded the 27 T cell receptor beta chains listed below, sequenced in a study of regulatory T cells in long-lasting Graves disease. As for time point: newly diagnosed GD, antithyroid drugs for less than 3 months. The TCR library used RNA extracted from PBMCs. Researchers made TCR beta libraries by using iRepertoire HTBI primers and running Arm-PCR on CDR3 regions. TCRdb called the multiplex PCR reads again in MiXCR, with one record for every CDR3 protein. The data hold some 500,000 distinct CDR3 sequences, with 15% to 20% observed a single time. The sample was also linked to a second study, of T cells in Graves' hyperthyroidism and ophthalmopathy.

The source was peripheral blood mononuclear cells (PBMCs), collected at new diagnosis, from a patient treated with antithyroid drugs. These receptors came from a woman aged 35-65 years with Graves disease.

This clonotype was observed many times. The chain couples TRBV10-3 to TRBJ1-2, with 7 positions matching TRBD1. This CDR3 has 14 residues. The V segment lost 5 bases and the J segment 4 bases; nucleotides outside the gene matches: 7. Germline V gives CDR1 ENHRY, CDR2 SYGVKD. The CDR3 DNA follows: TGTGCCATCAGTCGACAGGGACAGTCCTATGGCTACACCTTC. It specifies CAISRQGQSYGYTF.

This clonotype was seen more than once but under ten times. The chain couples TRBV5-1 to TRBJ1-2; D might be TRBD1 (5 bases). Germline values: CDR1 SGHRS, CDR2 YFSETQ. This CDR3 has 14 residues. V lost 3 bases and J 5 bases, leaving 14 bases between the germline ends. Here the CDR3 reads CASSSSGFEYGYTF. CDR3 nucleotide sequence: TGCGCCAGCAGCTCCTCAGGGTTTGAATATGGCTACACCTTC.

This clonotype showed up many times. This sequence joins TRBV3-1 and TRBJ2-5, with TRBD2 as a possible D gene (6 bases). Germline-derived CDR1 and CDR2 are LGHDT and YNNKEL (reference sequence). There are 14 residues in the CDR3. Trimming left V 1 base short and J 4 bases short, with 10 bases between. CDR3 amino acids: CASSQGRDLETQYF. In DNA, the CDR3 is TGTGCCAGCAGCCAAGGCAGGGACTTAGAGACCCAGTACTTC.

This clonotype was seen repeatedly, ten times or more. The chain links TRBV29-1 to TRBJ1-1; 7 nucleotides match TRBD1. Germline V CDR1 and CDR2: SQVTM, ANQGSEA. J was trimmed by 1 base and V by 4 bases; bases with no gene match: 6. CDR3 length equals 14 residues. The CDR3 DNA follows: TGCAGCGTTGCGGCAGGGGGGGCGAACACTGAAGCTTTCTTT. Protein product: CSVAAGGANTEAFF. Full variable domain (missing parts from reference TRBV29-1 and TRBJ1-1): SAVISQKPSRDICQRGTSLTIQCQVDSQVTMMFWYRQQPGQSLTLIATANQGSEATYESGFVIDKFPISRPNLTFSTLTVSNMSPEDSSIYLCSVAAGGANTEAFFGQGTRLTVV.

The chain recombines TRBV9 with TRBJ2-7; the D gene could be TRBD1 or TRBD2 (5 bases each). This CDR3 has 14 amino acids. Germline CDR1 and CDR2: SGDLS and YYNGEE. V was pared by 4 bases and J by 2 bases, with 13 bases between. CDR3 nucleotide sequence: TGTGCCAGCAGCCCTAGTGGGGGACCCTACGAGCAGTACTTC. Its protein product is CASSPSGGPYEQYF.

This rearrangement joins TRBV15 to TRBJ1-4; TRBD1 agrees at 7 bases. With 7 bases clipped from V and 7 bases from J, the junction kept 9 bases outside the gene matches. CDR3 length: 14 residues. Germline CDR1 is LNHNV and CDR2 is YYDKDF (reference sequence). CDR3 nucleotides: TGTGCCACCACCTCGACAGGGCTATCTGAAAAACTGTTTTTT. This codes for CATTSTGLSEKLFF.

This clonotype was found many times. The gene calls are TRBV6-1 and TRBJ2-7; D unclear. This CDR3 has 14 residues. CDR1 and CDR2 from the germline V gene are MNHNS and SASEGT. Trimming cost V 5 bases and J 2 bases, with 13 bases left between them. This CDR3 is CASSKSNGAYEQYF. CDR3 DNA sequence: TGTGCCAGCAGTAAAAGTAACGGAGCCTACGAGCAGTACTTC.

Ten or more counts support this clonotype. The chain has TRBV6-1 and TRBJ2-7; perhaps TRBD2 as D (6 bases). Germline CDR1 MNHNS, CDR2 SASEGT. Trimming stripped 6 bases from V and 2 bases from J, with 17 bases between. The CDR3 is 15 residues long. CDR3 in DNA: TGTGCCAGCAGCCCCGCTAGCGCCGGCACCTACGAGCAGTACTTC. Translated: CASSPASAGTYEQYF.

The chain couples TRBV27 to TRBJ2-1, with TRBD1 matching 11 bases. V lost 1 base, J lost 5 bases, and 4 bases stayed unmatched. The germline V gene has CDR1 MNHEY and CDR2 SMNVEV (reference sequence). The CDR3 consists of 16 residues. The CDR3 DNA reads TGTGCCAGCAGTTTATTGAGGGACAGGGGGGACAATGAGCAGTTCTTC. Translating it yields CASSLLRDRGDNEQFF.

A few counts support this clonotype. The genes are TRBV3-1 and TRBJ1-1; D gene unclear. The length of the CDR3 is 15 residues. V was trimmed by 0 bases and J by 0 bases, leaving 8 bases between them. CDR1 is LGHDT and CDR2 is YNNKEL in the germline V gene (reference sequence). CDR3 sequence: CASSQDNGMNTEAFF. CDR3 DNA sequence: TGTGCCAGCAGCCAAGATAACGGTATGAACACTGAAGCTTTCTTT.

This clonotype was seen repeatedly, ten times or more. This chain uses TRBV11-2 with TRBJ2-2; D is uncertain. Between the trimmed V and J ends, which lost 5 bases and 1 base, there was a span of 17 bases. The length of the CDR3 is 17 residues. Germline assignment: CDR1 SGHAT and CDR2 FQNNGV. This CDR3 reads CASSRNGVGMNTGELFF. Here the CDR3 DNA reads TGTGCCAGCAGCCGGAACGGCGTGGGGATGAACACCGGGGAGCTGTTTTTT.

This clonotype was recorded at least ten times. This rearrangement joins TRBV3-1 to TRBJ1-4; D is ambiguous. CDR1 and CDR2 from the germline V gene are LGHDT and YNNKEL (reference sequence). CDR3 length equals 14 residues. V was trimmed by 3 bases and J by 8 bases, leaving 13 bases between them. CDR3 protein: CASSHMAEGEKLFF. The CDR3 DNA sequence: TGTGCCAGCAGCCACATGGCAGAAGGCGAAAAACTGTTTTTT.

This clonotype was observed a handful of times. V gene TRBV5-6 combines with J gene TRBJ2-2; no clear D. The CDR3 consists of 15 residues. Trimming stripped 1 base from V and 7 bases from J, with 14 bases between. Germline V gives CDR1 SGHDT, CDR2 YYEEEE. The CDR3: CASSLISLGNGELFF. The CDR3 coding sequence is TGTGCCAGCAGCTTGATTTCCCTTGGGAACGGGGAGCTGTTTTTT.

This clonotype was observed a handful of times. V and J are TRBV4-1 and TRBJ2-1; weak D call: TRBD2 (6 bases). The CDR3 contains 14 residues. CDR1 and CDR2 from the germline V gene are MGHRA and YSYEKL. Trimming shortened V by 0 bases and J by 7 bases, and 10 bases separated the two germline ends. CDR3: CASSQEGRGNEQFF. The CDR3 region has the DNA TGCGCCAGCAGCCAAGAAGGCCGGGGGAATGAGCAGTTCTTC.

This clonotype has at least ten counts. The V gene is TRBV5-5, the J gene TRBJ2-1; 9 bases line up with TRBD2. There are 16 residues in the CDR3. V trimming: 3 bases; J trimming: 8 bases; junction bases outside the gene matches: 12. The V gene's germline CDR1 is SGHKS and CDR2 YYEKEE (reference sequence). The CDR3 DNA is TGTGCCAGCAGCTCGCGGGGGGGGTTTGCTCCTCATGAGCAGTTCTTC. Protein: CASSSRGGFAPHEQFF.

V usage is TRBV4-1 and J usage is TRBJ2-6, with unresolved D. The CDR3 spans 17 residues. Trimming removed 1 base at V and 0 bases at J, with 10 bases between. The germline CDR1 and CDR2 sequences are MGHRA and YSYEKL. Here the CDR3 DNA reads TGCGCCAGCAGCCAAGTATGGATCTCCTCTGGGGCCAACGTCCTGACTTTC. It yields the protein CASSQVWISSGANVLTF.

This clonotype was picked up many times. J is TRBJ1-1 and V is TRBV3-1, with no clear D. The V end was cut by 2 bases, the J end by 10 bases, with 17 bases between. The CDR3 spans 14 residues. The germline CDR1 and CDR2 sequences are LGHDT and YNNKEL (reference sequence). The CDR3, as DNA: TGTGCCAGCAGCCAACTTGGACCGTTCAGCGGAGCTTTCTTT. Amino acids: CASSQLGPFSGAFF.

A word on this clonotype: A read error may produce the germline difference seen at one junction end. The J gene is TRBJ1-1, the V gene TRBV19; 7 nucleotides align to TRBD1. The CDR3 sequence is 14 residues long. CDR1 LNHDA and CDR2 SQIVND come from the germline V gene (reference sequence). The DNA for the CDR3 is TGTGCCAGTAGTCCCCGGGACAGACACACTGAATCTTCCTTT. Translated: CASSPRDRHTESSF.

This clonotype was detected many times. The chain carries TRBV2 and TRBJ1-2; 8 bases agree with TRBD1. There are 15 residues in the CDR3. The germline CDR1 and CDR2 sequences are SNHLY and FYNNEI. J lost 3 bases, V lost 7 bases, and 10 bases had no gene match. The chain's CDR3 is CASKTFQGAYYGYTF. CDR3 DNA sequence: TGTGCCAGCAAAACCTTTCAGGGGGCCTACTATGGCTACACCTTC.

This clonotype appeared many times. The chain combines TRBV27 with TRBJ2-7, with TRBD2 identical over 9 bases. Germline assignment: CDR1 MNHEY and CDR2 SMNVEV (reference sequence). CDR3 size: 13 residues. J was trimmed by 12 bases and V by 3 bases; bases with no gene match: 9. CDR3 residues: CASSLAASGVWYF. CDR3 coding DNA: TGTGCCAGCAGTTTGGCCGCTAGCGGGGTTTGGTACTTC.

The chain carries TRBV19 and TRBJ1-5, with D possibly matching TRBD1 (5 bases). The CDR3 covers 15 residues. Germline V gives CDR1 LNHDA, CDR2 SQIVND (reference sequence). V was cut by 6 bases and J by 3 bases, with 15 bases left in between. CDR3: CASRSLQGPNQPQHF. The CDR3 DNA sequence: TGTGCCAGTAGATCACTTCAGGGACCCAATCAGCCCCAGCATTTT.

This clonotype was observed many times. The junction does not match germline at one end; this may be a read error. V gene TRBV6-1 combines with J gene TRBJ1-2, with a tentative D call TRBD1 (5 bases). The CDR3 runs 14 residues. The V gene's germline CDR1 is MNHNS and CDR2 SASEGT. Written as DNA, the CDR3 is TGCGCCAGCAGTGAGTCAGGGTCTAACTATGGCTACACCTTC. This codes for CASSESGSNYGYTF.

This clonotype was seen a few times. The CDR3 loop reads CASSRDRKNEKLFF. In DNA form, the CDR3 reads TGCGCCAGCAGCCGGGACAGGAAAAATGAAAAACTGTTTTTT. The chain recombines TRBV4-1 with TRBJ1-4; 8 nucleotides agree with TRBD1. This CDR3 region has 14 residues. The germline gives CDR1 MGHRA, CDR2 YSYEKL. V lost 4 bases to trimming and J lost 5 bases; unmatched junction nucleotides: 3.

This clonotype has a count of ten or more. The CDR3 bases are TGTGCCAGCAGCCGAGTTGGAGAAAAACTGTTTTTT. Its translation: CASSRVGEKLFF. The chain recombines TRBV3-1 with TRBJ1-4; D gene ambiguous. This CDR3 region has 12 residues. Trimming pared 4 bases from V and 8 bases from J, leaving 8 bases between. From germline, CDR1 is LGHDT and CDR2 YNNKEL (reference sequence).

This clonotype was found many times. This chain joins TRBV10-3 and TRBJ1-2; D is unclear. There are 14 residues in the CDR3. Deletions cut 4 bases from V and 0 bases from J, with 9 bases between. Germline V gene sequence: CDR1 ENHRY, CDR2 SYGVKD. The CDR3 loop reads CAISGELANYGYTF. The DNA for the CDR3 is TGTGCCATCAGTGGAGAGTTAGCTAACTATGGCTACACCTTC.

Here the CDR3 DNA reads TGTGCCAGTAGTATAAGGCAGATCTATAGCAATCAGCCCCAGCATTTT. It is translated as CASSIRQIYSNQPQHF. This rearrangement joins TRBV19 to TRBJ1-5; D not certain. Between the trimmed V and J ends, which lost 2 bases and 0 bases, there was a span of 11 bases. The CDR3 runs to 16 residues. Germline CDR1 is LNHDA and CDR2 is SQIVND (reference sequence).

This clonotype was found many times. The chain uses TRBV6-1 and TRBJ1-2, with D possibly TRBD1 on 5 matching bases. The germline V gene has CDR1 MNHNS and CDR2 SASEGT. V was shortened by 8 bases and J by 4 bases, with 14 bases between the two germline ends. The CDR3 sequence is 13 residues long. Written as DNA, the CDR3 is TGTGCCAGCGGGGACGCCGAGGGCTATGGCTACACCTTC. Translated: CASGDAEGYGYTF.